Here is one TCR beta chain with its context. TCRdb's copy holds only in-frame clones and misses some; the assay was immunoSEQ multiplex PCR. The table includes 350,000 to 400,000 clones, 80% to 90% detected once. The source of the sample is a study of blood T cell repertoires in COVID-19. The wider study: Whether acute or convalescent, the COVID-19 samples came from the United States, Italy and Spain. The analysed material was cDNA or gDNA that came from T cells, B-cell-depleted T cells, or PBMCs.

The V and J ends lost 4 bases and 3 bases respectively, with 15 bases between them. The germline CDR1 and CDR2 sequences are LGHDT and YNNKEL (reference sequence). The CDR3 sequence is 15 residues long. V gene TRBV3-1 (or the pseudogene TRBV3-2) combines with J gene TRBJ1-1; D is perhaps TRBD1 (6 bases). The TCR sequence derives from a man between 18 and 35 years old who had recovered from COVID-19. The sequencing sample was made of PBMCs or T cells enriched from blood (not recorded which). DNA of the CDR3: TGTGCCAGCAGCCTAAGGACAGCGATTTACACTGAAGCTTTCTTT. Translation: CASSLRTAIYTEAFF.